Shown below are 23 T cell receptor beta chains from a single sample sequenced in a study of blood T cell repertoires in COVID-19. Sequencing used immunoSEQ multiplex PCR; TCRdb keeps in-frame clones, though not all of them. The repertoire holds approximately 110,000 clones, with 85% as singletons. The sequenced sample was peripheral blood. The receptor set was obtained from a woman aged 55-69 years with COVID-19, enrolled during active disease.

The chain couples TRBV29-1 to TRBJ1-2; the match to TRBD1 covers 9 bases. Germline V gene data show CDR1 as SQVTM and CDR2 as ANQGSEA. The CDR3 extends over 13 amino acids. The J segment lost 3 bases and the V segment lost 5 bases, leaving 4 bases of the junction unmatched. CDR3 in DNA: TGCAGCGTTCCGGGACAGGGCTACTATGGCTACACCTTC. This sequence encodes CSVPGQGYYGYTF. Using reference TRBV29-1 and TRBJ1-2 for the parts outside the CDR3, the full variable domain is SAVISQKPSRDICQRGTSLTIQCQVDSQVTMMFWYRQQPGQSLTLIATANQGSEATYESGFVIDKFPISRPNLTFSTLTVSNMSPEDSSIYLCSVPGQGYYGYTFGSGTRLTVV.

This clone was recorded only once. The V call is TRBV5-1, the J call TRBJ2-5, with D possibly being TRBD1 (6 bases). Germline CDR1 reads SGHRS; CDR2 reads YFSETQ. The CDR3 runs to 15 residues. Trimming shortened V by 1 base and J by 2 bases, and 12 bases separated the two germline ends. Here the CDR3 DNA reads TGCGCCAGCAGCTTGTATAGGGGGTGGCAAGAGACCCAGTACTTC. It codes for CASSLYRGWQETQYF.

This clone was seen a single time. The chain recombines TRBV19 with TRBJ1-2; 8 positions agree with TRBD1. The CDR3 is made up of 13 amino acids. Germline loops: CDR1 LNHDA, CDR2 SQIVND (reference sequence). V lost 6 bases and J lost 4; bases outside the gene matches: 4. CDR3 DNA: TGTGCCAGTAGCCCGACAGGGGCCTATGGCTACACCTTC. Translated, it gives CASSPTGAYGYTF. Filled out from reference TRBV19 and TRBJ1-2, the complete variable domain reads DGGITQSPKYLFRKEGQNVTLSCEQNLNHDAMYWYRQDPGQGLRLIYYSQIVNDFQKGDIAEGYSVSREKKESFPLTVTSAQKNPTAFYLCASSPTGAYGYTFGSGTRLTVV.

V gene TRBV28 combines with J gene TRBJ1-5; no reliable D call. The V end lost 7 bases, the J end lost 10 bases, and 14 bases lay between the germline ends. CDR3 length: 12 residues. Germline V gene lookup returns CDR1 MDHEN and CDR2 SYDVKM. The CDR3 DNA reads as TGTGCCAGCAAGGAAGGTGGAGACCCCCAGCATTTT. It codes for CASKEGGDPQHF.

The rearrangement uses TRBV5-4 and TRBJ1-2; TRBD1 matches at 9 bases. CDR3 size: 16 residues. Germline V gene sequence: CDR1 SGHNT, CDR2 YYREEE (reference sequence). Unmatched junction bases numbered 8, after V lost 0 bases and J lost 5 bases. The CDR3 spells CASSLVGRQGVYGYTF. CDR3 DNA: TGTGCCAGCAGCTTGGTAGGGAGACAGGGGGTATATGGCTACACCTTC.

The chain employs TRBV5-6 and TRBJ1-3; 8 nucleotides match TRBD1. With V trimmed by 4 bases and J by 0 bases, 3 bases remained unmatched. CDR1 and CDR2 from the germline V gene are SGHDT and YYEEEE. There are 15 residues in the CDR3. For the CDR3, the DNA is TGTGCCAGCAGCCACAGGGGGGGCTCTGGAAACACCATATATTTT. Translation gives CASSHRGGSGNTIYF.

This clone has a handful of counts. V and J are TRBV19 and TRBJ2-5, with 7 bases lining up with TRBD1. Trimming at V came to 2 bases and at J to 4 bases, leaving 4 bases not matched to a gene. Per germline, CDR1 LNHDA and CDR2 SQIVND (reference sequence). This CDR3 is 14 amino acids long. CDR3 sequence (DNA): TGTGCCAGTAGTATAACGGCAGGGGGAGAGACCCAGTACTTC. Protein: CASSITAGGETQYF.

This clone was recorded once. CDR3 amino acids: CASSEAAEDHTF. The CDR3 DNA reads TGTGCCAGCAGCGAGGCGGCGGAGGACCACACCTTC. The chain joins TRBV25-1 to TRBJ1-2; the D is unclear. This CDR3 spans 12 amino acids. Germline V gene data show CDR1 as MGHDK and CDR2 as SYGVNS. Trimming pared 6 bases from V and 12 bases from J, leaving 17 bases between.

The chain recombines TRBV4-1 with TRBJ1-1; 8 bases match TRBD1. The CDR3 loop spans 15 amino acids. J lost 5 bases, V lost 2 bases, and 7 bases had no gene match. The V gene's germline CDR1 is MGHRA and CDR2 YSYEKL. The CDR3 region has the DNA TGCGCCAGCAGCCAAACTCTACAGGGGGAGACTGAAGCTTTCTTT. Translation gives CASSQTLQGETEAFF.

With regard to this clone: The same CDR3 arises from other DNA sequences in this sample as well. CDR3 loop: CASSEAGTAQETQYF. The CDR3 bases are TGTGCCAGCAGTGAAGCGGGGACAGCACAAGAGACCCAGTACTTC. The chain carries TRBV6-1 and TRBJ2-5, with 7 positions matching TRBD1. Germline CDR1 is MNHNS and CDR2 is SASEGT. This CDR3 comprises 15 residues. V was pared by 0 bases and J by 2 bases, with 3 bases of the junction left unmatched.

This chain joins TRBV6-2 or TRBV6-3 and TRBJ2-3; 9 nucleotides match TRBD2. After removal of 2 bases from V and 5 bases from J, the junction contained 5 bases not matched to a gene. The length of the CDR3 is 15 residues. CDR1 MNHEY and CDR2 SVGEGT come from the germline V gene. The CDR3 DNA reads as TGTGCCAGCAGTTACCCGGGACTAGCAGGAGATACGCAGTATTTT. Encoded protein: CASSYPGLAGDTQYF.

The table lists this clone with a count of one. The chain couples TRBV7-3 to TRBJ2-1, with a possible D match to TRBD2 (5 bases). This CDR3 is built from 13 residues. The germline V gene encodes CDR1 SGHTA and CDR2 FQGTGA. Trimming cost V 4 bases and J 5 bases, with 9 bases left between them. DNA for the CDR3: TGTGCCAGCAGCTCCGACGGGGACAATGAGCAGTTCTTC. It specifies CASSSDGDNEQFF. The whole variable domain, remainder taken from reference TRBV7-3 and TRBJ2-1, is GAGVSQTPSNKVTEKGKYVELRCDPISGHTALYWYRQSLGQGPEFLIYFQGTGAADDSGLPNDRFFAVRPEGSVSTLKIQRTERGDSAVYLCASSSDGDNEQFFGPGTRLTVL.

The V and J genes are TRBV5-4 and TRBJ1-4, with TRBD1 as a possible D gene (5 bases). The CDR3 has 16 amino acids. Trimming took 1 base from V and 5 from J, leaving 15 bases between them. Germline lookup yields CDR1 SGHNT and CDR2 YYREEE (reference sequence). For the CDR3, the DNA is TGTGCCAGCAGCTTGAGGGCCGACAGTAAAAATGAAAAACTGTTTTTT. Protein: CASSLRADSKNEKLFF.

CDR3 protein: CATMPGSRGEQYF. As DNA, the CDR3 is TGTGCCACCATGCCGGGTTCGCGGGGCGAGCAGTACTTC. This chain uses TRBV27 with TRBJ2-7; TRBD2 is a possible D gene (6 bases). V lost 10 bases and J 6 bases, leaving 19 bases between the germline ends. CDR3 size: 13 residues. CDR1 and CDR2 from the germline V gene are MNHEY and SMNVEV (reference sequence).

The chain has TRBV7-7 and TRBJ1-1, with 7 positions matching TRBD1. Germline values: CDR1 SSHAT, CDR2 FNYEAQ (reference sequence). The CDR3 has 13 amino acids. CDR3 in DNA: TGTGCAGTCGCCACAGGGGTTGACACTGAAGCTTTCTTT. It yields the protein CAVATGVDTEAFF.

The chain has TRBV18 and TRBJ2-7; D not certain. Trimming removed 1 base from V and 0 bases from J, with 7 bases in between. The CDR3 spans 14 residues. CDR1 is KGHSH, CDR2 LQKENI, per germline. The CDR3 spells CASSPREVSYEQYF. DNA for the CDR3: TGTGCCAGCTCACCACGTGAGGTCTCCTACGAGCAGTACTTC. Full variable domain (rest looked up from reference TRBV18 and TRBJ2-7): NAGVMQNPRHLVRRRGQEARLRCSPMKGHSHVYWYRQLPEEGLKFMVYLQKENIIDESGMPKERFSAEFPKEGPSILRIQQVVRGDSAAYFCASSPREVSYEQYFGPGTRLTVT.

This chain joins TRBV10-1 and TRBJ2-7, with D tentatively TRBD2 (5 bases). Per germline, CDR1 WNHNN and CDR2 SYGVQD (reference sequence). Deletions cut 3 bases from V and 5 bases from J, with 14 bases between. The CDR3 contains 14 residues. Written as DNA, the CDR3 is TGCGCCAGCAGTGATAGCCAGGTGGGAGACGAGCAGTACTTC. This sequence encodes CASSDSQVGDEQYF.

This chain joins TRBV3-1 (or the pseudogene TRBV3-2) and TRBJ1-3; D remains ambiguous. The CDR3 loop spans 17 amino acids. Between the trimmed V and J ends, which lost 1 base and 0 bases, there was a span of 13 bases. The V gene's germline CDR1 is LGHDT and CDR2 YNNKEL (reference sequence). The CDR3 DNA reads TGTGCCAGCAGCCAAGGACTTTCATTTTACTCTGGAAACACCATATATTTT. Its translation is CASSQGLSFYSGNTIYF.

CDR3 DNA: TGTGCCAGCAGCCAAGAGGCCAGGGCTTTAGGCTACACCTTC. This translates into CASSQEARALGYTF. The chain has TRBV3-1 (or the pseudogene TRBV3-2) and TRBJ1-2, with a weak D call TRBD1 (5 bases). CDR1 and CDR2 from the germline V gene are LGHDT and YNNKEL (reference sequence). V shed 0 bases and J shed 8 bases, with 13 bases lying between them. The CDR3 has 14 residues.

The V call is TRBV5-1, the J call TRBJ2-6, with 8 bases lining up with TRBD1. The length of the CDR3 is 17 residues. V was clipped by 4 bases and J by 0 bases; unmatched bases: 6. CDR1 is SGHRS, CDR2 YFSETQ, per germline. The CDR3 region has the DNA TGCGCCAGCAGCGTCCGGGACAGGACCTCTGGGGCCAACGTCCTGACTTTC. Protein: CASSVRDRTSGANVLTF.

This rearrangement joins TRBV6-1 to TRBJ2-5; TRBD2 matches 12 bases. This CDR3 region has 19 residues. From germline, CDR1 is MNHNS and CDR2 SASEGT. The J segment lost 3 bases and the V segment lost 1 base, leaving 12 bases of the junction unmatched. CDR3 amino acids: CASSEDPGGTSGYKETQYF. CDR3 nucleotides: TGTGCCAGCAGTGAAGACCCCGGAGGGACTAGCGGGTATAAAGAGACCCAGTACTTC.

In DNA form, the CDR3 reads TGTGCCAGCAGCTTAGAACGGACAGGGGTCTTCTACAATGAGCAGTTCTTC. It specifies CASSLERTGVFYNEQFF. V is TRBV7-6 and J is TRBJ2-1; 9 positions agree with TRBD1. Germline V CDR1 and CDR2: SGHVS, FNYEAQ. The CDR3 is 17 residues long. V lost 1 base to trimming and J lost 3 bases; unmatched junction nucleotides: 7.

This clone was found a few times. The chain employs TRBV18 and TRBJ2-3; D is perhaps TRBD2 (7 bases). The germline V gene has CDR1 KGHSH and CDR2 LQKENI. The CDR3 totals 16 residues. The V gene lost 8 bases and the J gene lost 5 bases, with 23 bases spanning the gap. The CDR3 loop reads CASRSQRGGLEDTQYF. In DNA form, the CDR3 reads TGTGCCAGCCGTTCCCAGAGGGGGGGGTTGGAAGATACGCAGTATTTT.